These 27 T cell receptor beta chains originate from one sample sequenced in a study of chemoradiotherapy in HPV16-positive cancers. Some clones are missing from TCRdb's copy, which holds only in-frame ones; the method was immunoSEQ multiplex PCR. The sample lists fewer than 6,000 clones, 60% to 85% seen once, with around 13% in the top ten. Sequences were derived from tumor tissue, sampled from a patient who underwent chemoradiotherapy. All receptors derive from a human donor with HPV-associated anogenital cancer.

This clone has a handful of counts. The chain employs TRBV9 and TRBJ2-5, with D unresolved. The ends were cut back, 4 bases at V and 1 base at J, with 8 bases in the middle. Germline values: CDR1 SGDLS, CDR2 YYNGEE. The length of the CDR3 is 13 residues. The CDR3 region has the DNA TGTGCCAGCAGCCCCAGTGCCCAAGAGACCCAGTACTTC. Translation gives CASSPSAQETQYF.

The gene calls are TRBV5-1 and TRBJ2-7, with no clear D. The CDR3 has 13 amino acids. Trimming took 5 bases from V and 2 from J, leaving 11 bases between them. Germline V gene sequence: CDR1 SGHRS, CDR2 YFSETQ. DNA for the CDR3: TGCGCCAGCAGAGCCAGAGCCCCCTACGAGCAGTACTTC. Translating it yields CASRARAPYEQYF. The whole variable domain, remainder taken from reference TRBV5-1 and TRBJ2-7, is KAGVTQTPRYLIKTRGQQVTLSCSPISGHRSVSWYQQTPGQGLQFLFEYFSETQRNKGNFPGRFSGRQFSNSRSEMNVSTLELGDSALYLCASRARAPYEQYFGPGTRLTVT.

The genes are TRBV7-6 and TRBJ2-5, with 15 bases lining up with TRBD2. Germline V CDR1 and CDR2: SGHVS, FNYEAQ. The CDR3 is 18 residues long. The ends lost 3 bases at V and 5 bases at J; junction bases unmatched: 10. The CDR3 DNA reads as TGTGCCAGCAGCTTTGGGAGGACTAGCGGGGGGGCCAGTGAGACCCAGTACTTC. Amino acids: CASSFGRTSGGASETQYF.

The rearrangement links TRBV2 to TRBJ1-5; 8 bases line up with TRBD1. The CDR3 spans 16 residues. V dropped 4 bases and J dropped 10; count of bases not matched to a gene: 15. CDR1 and CDR2 (germline): SNHLY, FYNNEI. CDR3 residues: CASSVTRGRIVVPQHF. DNA of the CDR3: TGTGCCAGCAGTGTAACCAGGGGGCGCATCGTCGTCCCCCAGCATTTT.

This chain joins TRBV18 and TRBJ2-7; tentatively, D is TRBD1 (6 bases). The ends were cut back, 1 base at V and 4 bases at J, with 20 bases in the middle. This CDR3 comprises 17 residues. Per germline, CDR1 KGHSH and CDR2 LQKENI. CDR3 residues: CASSPRIILQGVYEQYF. CDR3 DNA: TGTGCCAGCTCACCACGAATCATATTACAGGGAGTATACGAGCAGTACTTC.

This CDR3 reads CASSLVFSSSNTGELFF. Here the CDR3 DNA reads TGTGCCAGCAGCTTAGTCTTTTCCAGTTCGAACACCGGGGAGCTGTTTTTT. The J gene is TRBJ2-2, the V gene TRBV11-3; D is unresolved. Trimming cost V 1 base and J 0 bases, with 12 bases left between them. The CDR3 totals 17 residues. From germline, CDR1 is SGHNT and CDR2 YENEEA.

The DNA of the CDR3 is TGTGCCAGTAGTCTCGGGACAGGTTTGGGGACTGAAGCTTTCTTT. It yields the protein CASSLGTGLGTEAFF. This chain joins TRBV19 and TRBJ1-1; the match to TRBD1 covers 8 bases. The germline V gene has CDR1 LNHDA and CDR2 SQIVND (reference sequence). The CDR3 length is 15 residues. V lost 5 bases, J lost 5 bases, and 10 bases stayed unmatched.

The rearrangement joins TRBV6-5 to TRBJ1-2, with 8 bases identical to TRBD1. The CDR3 is 14 residues long. Germline V lookup: CDR1 MNHEY, CDR2 SVGAGI. V shed 5 bases, J shed 8 bases, and the junction held 10 bases outside the gene matches. The CDR3 loop reads CASSPQGGSSGYTF. DNA of the CDR3: TGTGCCAGCAGTCCACAGGGGGGGTCTTCCGGCTACACCTTC.

This clone was recorded only once. This chain uses TRBV5-6 with TRBJ1-6, with D unresolved. V dropped 4 bases and J dropped 7 bases, with 9 bases sitting between them. The CDR3 loop spans 13 amino acids. CDR1 is SGHDT, CDR2 YYEEEE, per germline. The DNA for the CDR3 is TGTGCCAGCAGCCCCTTCTGGAATTCACCCCTCCACTTT. Amino acids: CASSPFWNSPLHF.

This chain connects TRBV7-9 to TRBJ1-5; the match to TRBD1 covers 8 bases. V trimming: 5 bases; J trimming: 0 bases; junction bases outside the gene matches: 6. The V gene's germline CDR1 is SEHNR and CDR2 FQNEAQ (reference sequence). CDR3 length equals 16 residues. The chain's CDR3 is CASSGGTGNSNQPQHF. The CDR3 bases are TGTGCCAGCAGCGGGGGGACAGGCAATAGCAATCAGCCCCAGCATTTT.

The CDR3 sequence: CASSEPVQGRGNQPQHF. The CDR3 DNA sequence: TGTGCCAGCAGTGAACCGGTACAGGGTAGGGGCAATCAGCCCCAGCATTTT. The chain couples TRBV2 to TRBJ1-5; TRBD1 is a possible D gene (6 bases). The germline V and J ends were trimmed by 2 bases and 2 bases, with 16 bases remaining between them. The CDR3 contains 17 residues. CDR1 is SNHLY and CDR2 is FYNNEI in the germline V gene.

This chain connects TRBV18 to TRBJ2-7, with D tentatively TRBD1 (5 bases). Between the trimmed V and J ends, which lost 2 bases and 2 bases, there was a span of 10 bases. This CDR3 is 14 amino acids long. Per the germline V gene, CDR1 is KGHSH and CDR2 is LQKENI. CDR3 sequence: CASSPATVAYEQYF. CDR3 coding DNA: TGTGCCAGCTCACCAGCGACAGTGGCCTACGAGCAGTACTTC.

The table lists this clone with a few counts. Other DNA sequences in the same sample also yield this CDR3. The J gene is TRBJ1-5, the V gene TRBV4-1; a weak D match, TRBD1 (5 bases). Trimming shortened V by 0 bases and J by 1 base, and 7 bases separated the two germline ends. The CDR3 contains 15 residues. Germline-derived CDR1 and CDR2 are MGHRA and YSYEKL. The CDR3 nucleotides read TGCGCCAGCAGCCAAGATGGGGGAAGCAATCAGCCCCAGCATTTT. It is translated as CASSQDGGSNQPQHF.

V is TRBV30 and J is TRBJ1-6; 9 bases are a match to TRBD1. The CDR3 extends over 13 amino acids. V was pared by 7 bases and J by 6 bases, with 4 bases of the junction left unmatched. CDR1 and CDR2 (germline): GTSNPN, SVGIG (reference sequence). The CDR3 here is CALEGQGNSPLHF. CDR3 sequence (DNA): TGTGCCTTGGAGGGACAGGGTAATTCACCCCTCCACTTT.

The chain links TRBV5-4 to TRBJ1-6; D ambiguous. Germline loops: CDR1 SGHNT, CDR2 YYREEE (reference sequence). The CDR3 runs to 15 residues. The germline V and J ends were trimmed by 2 bases and 7 bases, with 13 bases remaining between them. For the CDR3, the DNA is TGTGCCAGCAGCTTAGATCGGGGAGTAAATTCACCCCTCCACTTT. Its protein is CASSLDRGVNSPLHF.

CDR3 sequence reads: CSVASIGNTEAFF. The CDR3 DNA follows: TGCAGCGTTGCTTCCATAGGGAACACTGAAGCTTTCTTT. The chain joins TRBV29-1 to TRBJ1-1; D is undetermined. CDR3 length: 13 amino acids. Between the trimmed V and J ends, which lost 4 bases and 1 base, there was a span of 10 bases. Germline V CDR1 and CDR2: SQVTM, ANQGSEA.

This sequence joins TRBV6-4 and TRBJ2-1, with 11 bases lining up with TRBD2. The CDR3 has 15 amino acids. Germline lookup yields CDR1 MRHNA and CDR2 SNTAGT. Trimming at V came to 8 bases and at J to 2 bases, leaving 5 bases not matched to a gene. CDR3: CASSRLAGTYNEQFF. In DNA form, the CDR3 reads TGTGCCAGCTCCCGACTAGCGGGGACCTACAATGAGCAGTTCTTC.

The chain couples TRBV7-2 to TRBJ2-1; D may correspond to TRBD1 or TRBD2 (5 bases each). The CDR3 length is 15 residues. CDR1 is SGHTA, CDR2 FQGNSA, per germline. V was trimmed by 4 bases and J by 4 bases, leaving 14 bases between them. The CDR3 loop reads CASSSRDVGYNEQFF. The CDR3 DNA is TGTGCCAGCAGCTCACGGGACGTGGGGTACAATGAGCAGTTCTTC.

This clone showed up just a few times. The chain combines TRBV6-1 with TRBJ2-5, with 9 bases identical to TRBD1. Looked up from germline, CDR1 is MNHNS and CDR2 is SASEGT. The CDR3 has 13 amino acids. Trimming at V came to 6 bases and at J to 5 bases, leaving 4 bases not matched to a gene. CDR3 nucleotide sequence: TGTGCCAGCAGCGGACAGGGGACTGAGACCCAGTACTTC. Translation: CASSGQGTETQYF.

The chain employs TRBV19 and TRBJ1-2; D uncertain. In germline, CDR1 is LNHDA, CDR2 SQIVND (reference sequence). The CDR3 consists of 15 residues. V lost 4 bases, J lost 4 bases, and 16 bases lay in between. CDR3 amino acids: CASSTRPGPGYGYTF. The CDR3 bases are TGTGCCAGTAGTACAAGACCCGGACCGGGCTATGGCTACACCTTC.

The chain combines TRBV4-1 with TRBJ2-7; TRBD2 is a possible D gene (5 bases). CDR1 MGHRA and CDR2 YSYEKL come from the germline V gene. Trimming cost V 4 bases and J 1 base, with 8 bases left between them. The CDR3 extends over 13 amino acids. CDR3 nucleotide sequence: TGCGCCAGCAGCCCAAGGGAGTCCTACGAGCAGTACTTC. As protein: CASSPRESYEQYF.

The V call is TRBV5-1, the J call TRBJ1-1, with D possibly TRBD1 on 6 matching bases. Trimming took 4 bases from V and 1 from J, leaving 11 bases between them. Per germline, CDR1 SGHRS and CDR2 YFSETQ. This CDR3 comprises 14 residues. DNA of the CDR3: TGCGCCAGCAGCCGTGGACAGCCGAACACTGAAGCTTTCTTT. This translates into CASSRGQPNTEAFF.

This clone was detected only a few times. The genes are TRBV10-3 and TRBJ2-3; TRBD2 aligns across 8 bases. This CDR3 comprises 15 residues. Trimming at V came to 4 bases and at J to 5 bases, leaving 8 bases not matched to a gene. Germline V gene lookup returns CDR1 ENHRY and CDR2 SYGVKD. The CDR3 spells CAISAGGAQEDTQYF. CDR3 sequence (DNA): TGTGCCATCAGTGCGGGGGGGGCGCAGGAAGATACGCAGTATTTT.

Points on this clone: This specimen includes other DNA sequences encoding the same CDR3. V and J are TRBV9 and TRBJ1-6; TRBD1 matches at 8 bases. This CDR3 spans 15 amino acids. The V gene end was trimmed by 4 bases and the J gene end by 9 bases; junction bases not matched to a gene: 9. CDR1 and CDR2 (germline): SGDLS, YYNGEE. The CDR3 spells CASSLGQGRGSPLHF. The CDR3 region has the DNA TGTGCCAGCAGCCTCGGACAGGGAAGGGGTTCACCCCTCCACTTT.

The table lists this clone with a count of one. The chain is built from TRBV6-5 and TRBJ2-5, with a tentative D call TRBD1 (6 bases). Germline V CDR1 and CDR2: MNHEY, SVGAGI. The CDR3 has 14 amino acids. The V and J ends lost 1 base and 7 bases respectively, with 13 bases between them. The CDR3 region is CASSYLQGLGTQYF. The CDR3 bases are TGTGCCAGCAGTTACTTACAGGGCCTGGGGACCCAGTACTTC.

The V and J genes are TRBV5-1 and TRBJ2-5; D uncertain. The V gene lost 0 bases and the J gene lost 2 bases, with 8 bases spanning the gap. CDR1 is SGHRS and CDR2 is YFSETQ in the germline V gene. The CDR3 is 14 amino acids. The CDR3 region is CASSLGTVQETQYF. In DNA form, the CDR3 reads TGCGCCAGCAGCTTGGGCACAGTACAAGAGACCCAGTACTTC. The full variable domain, completed using reference TRBV5-1 and TRBJ2-5, is KAGVTQTPRYLIKTRGQQVTLSCSPISGHRSVSWYQQTPGQGLQFLFEYFSETQRNKGNFPGRFSGRQFSNSRSEMNVSTLELGDSALYLCASSLGTVQETQYFGPGTRLLVL.

V usage is TRBV27 and J usage is TRBJ2-7, with TRBD2 identical over 14 bases. With 4 bases clipped from V and 4 bases from J, the junction kept 3 bases outside the gene matches. Germline values: CDR1 MNHEY, CDR2 SMNVEV (reference sequence). The CDR3 has 15 residues. CDR3 in DNA: TGTGCCAGCAGTTGGGGGACTAGCGGGGGATACGAGCAGTACTTC. As protein: CASSWGTSGGYEQYF.